Sequencing of this T cell receptor beta chain was carried out in a study of blood T cell repertoires in COVID-19. Study overall: The United States, Italy and Spain supplied acute and convalescent COVID-19 samples. PBMCs, B-cell-depleted T cells, or T cells provided the cDNA or gDNA that made up the material.

Authors' analysis steps: By means of reference gene primer amplification, nucleated cell counts were estimated. Produced via immunoSEQ multiplex PCR; TCRdb's table is partial and in-frame only. D and trimming come from the DNA, and the V and J calls and clone size come from that table. The sample includes about 95,000 clones, about four fifths of them seen just once. The CDR3 totals 16 residues. V was trimmed by 5 bases and J by 3 bases, leaving 17 bases between them. Germline V gene data show CDR1 as MNHEY and CDR2 as SMNVEV (reference sequence). The receptor was isolated from a human donor in a cohort sampled during active COVID-19. V is TRBV27 and J is TRBJ1-5; a possible D gene is TRBD1 (6 bases). The material sequenced was peripheral blood. The CDR3 nucleotides are TGTGCCAGCAGTCCCGAGAGGACAGCAATCAATCAGCCCCAGCATTTT. Amino acids: CASSPERTAINQPQHF.